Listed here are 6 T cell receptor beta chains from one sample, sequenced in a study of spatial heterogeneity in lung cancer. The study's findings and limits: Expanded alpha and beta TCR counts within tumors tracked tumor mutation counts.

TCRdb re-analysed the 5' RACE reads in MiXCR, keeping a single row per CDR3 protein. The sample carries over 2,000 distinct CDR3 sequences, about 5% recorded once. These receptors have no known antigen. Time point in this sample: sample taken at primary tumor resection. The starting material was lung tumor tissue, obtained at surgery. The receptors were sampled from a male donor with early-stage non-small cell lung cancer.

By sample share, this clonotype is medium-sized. The CDR3 sequence: CASSQGRVNSPLHF. DNA for the CDR3: TGTGCCAGCAGCCAAGGCAGAGTAAATTCACCCCTCCACTTT. The rearrangement uses TRBV3-1 and TRBJ1-6; D gene ambiguous. V dropped 1 base and J dropped 7 bases, with 8 bases sitting between them. CDR3 length equals 14 residues. CDR1 is LGHDT and CDR2 is YNNKEL in the germline V gene (reference sequence).

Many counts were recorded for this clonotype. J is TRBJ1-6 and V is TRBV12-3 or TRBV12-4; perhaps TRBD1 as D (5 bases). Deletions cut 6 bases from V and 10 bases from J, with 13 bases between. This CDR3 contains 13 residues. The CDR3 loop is CASSKEGPSPLHF. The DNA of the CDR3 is TGTGCCAGCAGCAAGGAGGGGCCCTCACCCCTCCACTTT.

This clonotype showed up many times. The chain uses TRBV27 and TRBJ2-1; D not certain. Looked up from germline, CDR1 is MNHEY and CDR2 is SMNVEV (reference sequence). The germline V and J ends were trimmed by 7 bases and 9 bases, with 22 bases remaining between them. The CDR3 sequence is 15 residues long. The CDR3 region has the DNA TGTGCCAGCACCCCCGCCGGGCATCTAAGAGGTGAGCAGTTCTTC. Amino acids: CASTPAGHLRGEQFF.

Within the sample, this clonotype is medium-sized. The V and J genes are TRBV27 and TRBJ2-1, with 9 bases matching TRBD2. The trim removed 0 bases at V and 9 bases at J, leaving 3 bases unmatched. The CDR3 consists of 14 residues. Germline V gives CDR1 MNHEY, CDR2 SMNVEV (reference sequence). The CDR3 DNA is TGTGCCAGCAGTTTATCTAGCGGGAGAGGTGAGCAGTTCTTC. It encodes CASSLSSGRGEQFF.

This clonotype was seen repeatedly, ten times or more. CDR3 loop: CASSAMAGTRGTDTQYF. For the CDR3, the DNA is TGTGCCAGCAGCGCAATGGCCGGGACTAGAGGCACAGATACGCAGTATTTT. The V gene is TRBV9, the J gene TRBJ2-3, with TRBD2 matching over 8 bases. J lost 1 base, V lost 3 bases, and 10 bases had no gene match. Looked up from germline, CDR1 is SGDLS and CDR2 is YYNGEE. The CDR3 totals 17 residues.

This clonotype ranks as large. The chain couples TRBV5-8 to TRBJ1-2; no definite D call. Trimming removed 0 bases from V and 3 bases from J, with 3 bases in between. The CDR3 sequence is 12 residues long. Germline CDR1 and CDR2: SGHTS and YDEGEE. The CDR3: CASSLADYGYTF. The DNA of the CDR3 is TGTGCCAGCAGCTTGGCCGACTATGGCTACACCTTC.